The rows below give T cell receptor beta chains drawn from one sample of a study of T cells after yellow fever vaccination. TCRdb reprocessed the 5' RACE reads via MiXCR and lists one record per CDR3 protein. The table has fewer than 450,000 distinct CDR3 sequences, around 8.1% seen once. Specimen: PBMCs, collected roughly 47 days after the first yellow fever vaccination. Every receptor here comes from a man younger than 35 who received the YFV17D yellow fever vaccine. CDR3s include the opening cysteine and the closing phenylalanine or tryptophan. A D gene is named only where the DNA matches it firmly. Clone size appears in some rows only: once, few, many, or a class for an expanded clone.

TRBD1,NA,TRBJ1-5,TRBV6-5,CASSTRQGFVQPQHF,TGTGCCAGCAGTACCCGACAGGGCTTTGTACAGCCCCAGCATTTT
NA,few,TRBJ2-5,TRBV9,CASSVGGFQETQYF,TGTGCCAGCAGCGTAGGAGGTTTCCAAGAGACCCAGTACTTC
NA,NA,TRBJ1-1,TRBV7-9,CASSSGGYTEAFF,TGTGCCAGCAGTTCTGGAGGGTACACTGAAGCTTTCTTT
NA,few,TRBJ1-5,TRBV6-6,CASTHQGHQPQHF,TGTGCCAGCACCCACCAGGGCCATCAGCCCCAGCATTTT
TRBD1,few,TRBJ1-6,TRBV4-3,CASSHRTGGNSPLHF,TGCGCCAGCAGCCACAGGACAGGGGGCAATTCACCCCTCCACTTT
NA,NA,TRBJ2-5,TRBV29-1,CSGSLWNEETQYF,TGCAGCGGTAGTCTGTGGAACGAAGAGACCCAGTACTTC
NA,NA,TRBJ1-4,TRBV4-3,CASSQVLGQGGEKLFF,TGCGCCAGCAGCCAAGTTTTGGGGCAGGGAGGAGAAAAACTGTTTTTT
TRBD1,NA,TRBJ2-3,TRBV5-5,CASTHRGLADTQYF,TGTGCCAGCACCCACAGGGGCTTGGCAGATACGCAGTATTTT
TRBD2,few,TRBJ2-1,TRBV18,CASSPDLRVAGADNEQFF,TGTGCCAGCTCACCAGATCTCCGAGTAGCGGGGGCCGACAATGAGCAGTTCTTC
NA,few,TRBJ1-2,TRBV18,CASSPPINLRSGPLNYGYTF,TGTGCCAGCTCACCACCGATCAATTTGCGCAGTGGGCCACTTAACTATGGCTACACCTTC
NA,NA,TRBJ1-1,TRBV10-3,CAISLLGGGTEAFF,TGTGCCATCAGCCTTCTGGGGGGCGGCACTGAAGCTTTCTTT
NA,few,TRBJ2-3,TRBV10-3,CAISANGLPTVDTQYF,TGTGCCATCAGTGCCAACGGCTTGCCGACCGTAGATACGCAGTATTTT
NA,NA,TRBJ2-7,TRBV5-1,CASSAGRDYEQYF,TGCGCCAGCAGCGCAGGACGGGACTACGAGCAGTACTTC
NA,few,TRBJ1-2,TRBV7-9,CASSLVGAITSYGYTF,TGTGCCAGCAGCTTAGTCGGGGCGATTACTTCCTATGGCTACACCTTC
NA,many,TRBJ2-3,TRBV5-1,CASSRTTDTQYF,TGCGCCAGCAGCAGGACCACAGATACGCAGTATTTT